This T cell receptor beta chain was sequenced for a study of cytomegalovirus exposure and HLA in healthy donors. Regarding the study as a whole: Reports showed the classifier diagnosing cytomegalovirus status with high specificity and sensitivity. V- and J-gene trimming in TCR beta was tied to a missense DCLRE1C variant by an analysis performed later.

The CDR3 runs to 15 residues. The V gene's germline CDR1 is MNHEY and CDR2 SVGAGI. Trimming removed 0 bases at V and 10 bases at J, with 13 bases between. In the PCR, 60 Vbeta and 13 Jbeta primers were used. Assay used: immunoSEQ multiplex PCR; TCRdb lists only in-frame clones, some missing. The profile shows 150,000 to 200,000 clones, approximately 80% of them singletons. In regard to this clone: Its specificity is not known.

Sequenced material: PBMCs. The receptor's source is a woman under 30 in good health and CMV-seropositive. The chain combines TRBV6-5 with TRBJ1-6; D perhaps matches TRBD1 (5 bases). CDR3 amino acids: CASSYSNQGSSPLHF. The CDR3 DNA is TGTGCCAGCAGTTACTCGAACCAGGGCTCCTCACCCCTCCACTTT.